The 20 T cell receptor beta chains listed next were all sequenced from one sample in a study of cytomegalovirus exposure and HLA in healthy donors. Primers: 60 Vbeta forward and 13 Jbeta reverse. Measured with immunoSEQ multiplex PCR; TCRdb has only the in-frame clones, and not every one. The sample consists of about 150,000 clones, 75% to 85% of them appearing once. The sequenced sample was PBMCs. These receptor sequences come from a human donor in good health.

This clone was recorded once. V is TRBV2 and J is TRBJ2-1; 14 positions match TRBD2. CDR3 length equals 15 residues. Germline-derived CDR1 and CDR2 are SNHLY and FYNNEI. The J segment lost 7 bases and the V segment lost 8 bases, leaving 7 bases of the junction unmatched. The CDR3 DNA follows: TGTGCCAGCGGTGGGGGACTAGCGGGGGCGAATGAGCAGTTCTTC. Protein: CASGGGLAGANEQFF.

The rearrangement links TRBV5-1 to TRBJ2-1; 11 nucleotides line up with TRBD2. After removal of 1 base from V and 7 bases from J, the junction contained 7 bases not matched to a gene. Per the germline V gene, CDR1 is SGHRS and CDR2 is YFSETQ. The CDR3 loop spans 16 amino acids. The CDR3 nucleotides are TGCGCCAGCAGCTTGCGCCTAGCGGGAGGAGGGAATGAGCAGTTCTTC. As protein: CASSLRLAGGGNEQFF.

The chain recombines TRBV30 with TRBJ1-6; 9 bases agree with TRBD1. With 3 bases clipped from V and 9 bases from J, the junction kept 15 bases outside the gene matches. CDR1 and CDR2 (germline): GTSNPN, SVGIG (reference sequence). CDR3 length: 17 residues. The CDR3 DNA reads TGTGCCTGGAGGGACAAACCGGGACAGGGATTAGGTTCACCCCTCCACTTT. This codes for CAWRDKPGQGLGSPLHF.

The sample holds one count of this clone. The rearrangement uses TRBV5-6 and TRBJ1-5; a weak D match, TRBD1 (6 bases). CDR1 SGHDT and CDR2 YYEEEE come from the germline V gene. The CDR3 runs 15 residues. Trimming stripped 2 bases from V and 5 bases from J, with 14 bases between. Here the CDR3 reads CASSLRAGGHQPQHF. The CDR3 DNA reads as TGTGCCAGCAGCTTACGCGCGGGGGGGCATCAGCCCCAGCATTTT.

In DNA, the CDR3 is TGTGCCAGTAGTATCGGGACTGGTAGGTCGAGCTCCTACGAGCAGTACTTC. Protein: CASSIGTGRSSSYEQYF. V usage is TRBV19 and J usage is TRBJ2-7, with a weak D call TRBD2 (6 bases). Germline V gives CDR1 LNHDA, CDR2 SQIVND (reference sequence). The V end lost 3 bases, the J end lost 0 bases, and 18 bases lay between the germline ends. The CDR3 has 17 amino acids. The full variable domain, rest sourced from reference TRBV19 and TRBJ2-7, is DGGITQSPKYLFRKEGQNVTLSCEQNLNHDAMYWYRQDPGQGLRLIYYSQIVNDFQKGDIAEGYSVSREKKESFPLTVTSAQKNPTAFYLCASSIGTGRSSSYEQYFGPGTRLTVT.

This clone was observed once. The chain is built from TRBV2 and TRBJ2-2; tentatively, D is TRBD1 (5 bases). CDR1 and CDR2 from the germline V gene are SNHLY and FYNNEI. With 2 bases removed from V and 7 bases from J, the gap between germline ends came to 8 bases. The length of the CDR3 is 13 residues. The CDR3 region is CASSERGGGELFF. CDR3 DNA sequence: TGTGCCAGCAGTGAAAGGGGTGGCGGGGAGCTGTTTTTT. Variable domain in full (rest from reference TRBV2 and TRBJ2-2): EPEVTQTPSHQVTQMGQEVILRCVPISNHLYFYWYRQILGQKVEFLVSFYNNEISEKSEIFDDQFSVERPDGSNFTLKIRSTKLEDSAMYFCASSERGGGELFFGEGSRLTVL.

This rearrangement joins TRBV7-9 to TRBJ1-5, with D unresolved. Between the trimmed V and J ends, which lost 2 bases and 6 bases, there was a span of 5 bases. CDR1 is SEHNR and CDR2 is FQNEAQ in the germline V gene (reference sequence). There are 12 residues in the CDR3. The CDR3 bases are TGTGCCAGCAGCTTACGGGGTCAGCCCCAGCATTTT. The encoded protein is CASSLRGQPQHF.

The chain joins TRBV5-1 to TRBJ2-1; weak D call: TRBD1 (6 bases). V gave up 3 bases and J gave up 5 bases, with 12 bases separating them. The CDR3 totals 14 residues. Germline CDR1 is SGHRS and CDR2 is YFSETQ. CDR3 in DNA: TGCGCCAGCAGCTGGGAGACAGGACACAATGAGCAGTTCTTC. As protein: CASSWETGHNEQFF.

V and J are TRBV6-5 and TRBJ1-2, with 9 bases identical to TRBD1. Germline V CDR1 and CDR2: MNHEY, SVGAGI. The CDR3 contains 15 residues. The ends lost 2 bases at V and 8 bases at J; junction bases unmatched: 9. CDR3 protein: CASSYHTNRGQGYTF. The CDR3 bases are TGTGCCAGCAGTTACCACACGAACAGGGGGCAAGGCTACACCTTC.

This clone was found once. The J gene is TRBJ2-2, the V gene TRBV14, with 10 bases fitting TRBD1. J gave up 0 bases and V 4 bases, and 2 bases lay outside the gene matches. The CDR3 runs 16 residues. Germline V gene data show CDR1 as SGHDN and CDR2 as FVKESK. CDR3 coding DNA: TGTGCCAGCAGCCGACAGGGGGCAGCGAACACCGGGGAGCTGTTTTTT. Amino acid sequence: CASSRQGAANTGELFF.

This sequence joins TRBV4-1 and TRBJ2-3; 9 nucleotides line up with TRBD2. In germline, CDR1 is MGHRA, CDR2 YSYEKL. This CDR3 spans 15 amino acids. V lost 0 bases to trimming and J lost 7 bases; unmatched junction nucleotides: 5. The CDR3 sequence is CASSQEGTSSNTQYF. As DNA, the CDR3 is TGCGCCAGCAGCCAAGAGGGGACTAGCTCGAATACGCAGTATTTT.

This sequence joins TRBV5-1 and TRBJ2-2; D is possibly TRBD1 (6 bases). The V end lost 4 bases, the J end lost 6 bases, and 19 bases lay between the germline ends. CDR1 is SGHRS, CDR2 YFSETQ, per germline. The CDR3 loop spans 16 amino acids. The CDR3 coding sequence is TGCGCCAGCAGCCCTGGGACAAAAAGCGGCGCCGGGGAGCTGTTTTTT. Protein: CASSPGTKSGAGELFF.

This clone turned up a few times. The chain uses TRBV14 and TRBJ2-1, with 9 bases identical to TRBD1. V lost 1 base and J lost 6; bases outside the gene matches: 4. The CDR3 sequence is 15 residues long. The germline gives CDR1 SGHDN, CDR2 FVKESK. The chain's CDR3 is CASSQVGQGVNEQFF. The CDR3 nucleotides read TGTGCCAGCAGCCAAGTGGGACAGGGAGTCAATGAGCAGTTCTTC. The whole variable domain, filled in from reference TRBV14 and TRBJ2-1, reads EAGVTQFPSHSVIEKGQTVTLRCDPISGHDNLYWYRRVMGKEIKFLLHFVKESKQDESGMPNNRFLAERTGGTYSTLKVQPAELEDSGVYFCASSQVGQGVNEQFFGPGTRLTVL.

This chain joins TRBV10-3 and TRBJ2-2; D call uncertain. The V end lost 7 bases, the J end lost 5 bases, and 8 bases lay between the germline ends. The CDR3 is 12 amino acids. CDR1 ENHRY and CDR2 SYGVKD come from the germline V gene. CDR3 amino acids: CAIKAGTGELFF. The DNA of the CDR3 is TGTGCCATCAAAGCAGGTACCGGGGAGCTGTTTTTT.

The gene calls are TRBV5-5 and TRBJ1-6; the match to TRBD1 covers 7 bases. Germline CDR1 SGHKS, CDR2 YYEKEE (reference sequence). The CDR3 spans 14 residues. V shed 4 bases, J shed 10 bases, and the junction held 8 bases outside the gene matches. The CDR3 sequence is CASSQPDRDSPLHF. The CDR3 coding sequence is TGTGCCAGCAGCCAACCAGACAGGGACTCACCCCTCCACTTT. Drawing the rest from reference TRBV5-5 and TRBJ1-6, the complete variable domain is DAGVTQSPTHLIKTRGQQVTLRCSPISGHKSVSWYQQVLGQGPQFIFQYYEKEERGRGNFPDRFSARQFPNYSSELNVNALLLGDSALYLCASSQPDRDSPLHFGNGTRLTVT.

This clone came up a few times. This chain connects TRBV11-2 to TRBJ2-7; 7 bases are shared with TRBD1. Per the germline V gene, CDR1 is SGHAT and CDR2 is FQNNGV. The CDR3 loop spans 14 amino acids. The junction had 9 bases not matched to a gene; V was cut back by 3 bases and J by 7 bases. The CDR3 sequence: CASSFPGGTTEQYF. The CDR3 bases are TGTGCCAGCAGCTTCCCAGGGGGAACGACTGAGCAGTACTTC.

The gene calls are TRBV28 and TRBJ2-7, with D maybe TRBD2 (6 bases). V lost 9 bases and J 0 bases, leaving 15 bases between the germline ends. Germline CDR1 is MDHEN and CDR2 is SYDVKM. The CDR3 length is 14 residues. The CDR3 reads CASSGLMTSYEQYF. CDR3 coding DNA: TGTGCCAGTTCGGGACTGATGACCTCCTACGAGCAGTACTTC.

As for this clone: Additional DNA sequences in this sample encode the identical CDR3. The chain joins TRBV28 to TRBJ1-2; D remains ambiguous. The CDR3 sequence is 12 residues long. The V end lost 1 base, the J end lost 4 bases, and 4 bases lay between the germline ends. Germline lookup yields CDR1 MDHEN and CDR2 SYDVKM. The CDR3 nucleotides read TGTGCCAGCAGTTTATCCGGCTATGGCTACACCTTC. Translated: CASSLSGYGYTF.

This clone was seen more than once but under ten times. The CDR3 loop is CASSLLDRGFGEKLFF. For the CDR3, the DNA is TGTGCCAGCAGTTTACTGGACAGGGGATTTGGTGAAAAACTGTTTTTT. The chain has TRBV28 and TRBJ1-4, with 9 bases fitting TRBD1. V trimming: 2 bases; J trimming: 7 bases; junction bases outside the gene matches: 8. CDR3 length equals 16 residues. The germline CDR1 and CDR2 sequences are MDHEN and SYDVKM.

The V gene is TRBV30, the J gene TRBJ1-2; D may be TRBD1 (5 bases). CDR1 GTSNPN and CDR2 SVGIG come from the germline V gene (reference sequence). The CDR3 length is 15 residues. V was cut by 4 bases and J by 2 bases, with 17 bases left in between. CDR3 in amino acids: CAWKCREAFNYGYTF. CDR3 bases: TGTGCCTGGAAGTGCAGGGAGGCTTTCAACTATGGCTACACCTTC.